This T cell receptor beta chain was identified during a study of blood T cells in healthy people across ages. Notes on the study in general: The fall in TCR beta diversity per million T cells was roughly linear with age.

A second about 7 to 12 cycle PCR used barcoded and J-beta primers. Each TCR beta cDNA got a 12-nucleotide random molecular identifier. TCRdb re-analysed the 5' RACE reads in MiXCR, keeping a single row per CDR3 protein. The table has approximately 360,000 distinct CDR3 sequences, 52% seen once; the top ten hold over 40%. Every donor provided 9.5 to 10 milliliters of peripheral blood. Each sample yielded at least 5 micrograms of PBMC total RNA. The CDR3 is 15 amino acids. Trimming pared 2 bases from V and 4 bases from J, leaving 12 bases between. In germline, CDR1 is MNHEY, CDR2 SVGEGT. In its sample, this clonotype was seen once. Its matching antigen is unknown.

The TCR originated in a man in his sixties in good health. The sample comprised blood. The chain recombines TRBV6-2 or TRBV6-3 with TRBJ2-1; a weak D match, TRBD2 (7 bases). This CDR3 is CASSYGGGQYNEQFF. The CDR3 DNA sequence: TGTGCCAGCAGTTACGGGGGGGGCCAGTACAATGAGCAGTTCTTC.